Following are 18 T cell receptor beta chains from one sample sequenced in a study of T cells in tuberculosis. Assay: immunoSEQ multiplex PCR; the TCRdb copy retains only in-frame clones and omits some. The profile covers 80,000 to 100,000 clones, with approximately 91% appearing a single time and less than 2.5% taken by the ten largest. After thawing and overnight rest, PBMC were stained with GMM-loaded CD1B tetramer, viability dye and anti-CD3 for sorting. C32 glucose monomycolate from Rhodococcus equi was loaded onto the CD1B tetramers. The sequencing sample was made of CD1b-GMM tetramer-negative cells sorted from PBMCs. These receptors all stem from an adult woman with latent tuberculosis.

This sequence joins TRBV15 and TRBJ1-5; D ambiguous. Trimming removed 3 bases from V and 1 base from J, with 13 bases in between. Germline V gene sequence: CDR1 LNHNV, CDR2 YYDKDF (reference sequence). There are 16 residues in the CDR3. The CDR3 DNA follows: TGTGCCACCAGCAGCCGGGAGGGTTGGAGCAATCAGCCCCAGCATTTT. As protein: CATSSREGWSNQPQHF.

This rearrangement joins TRBV29-1 to TRBJ1-2; 7 nucleotides match TRBD1. There are 12 residues in the CDR3. Germline trimming cut 4 bases from V and 8 bases from J; bases unmatched to any gene: 7. The germline V gene encodes CDR1 SQVTM and CDR2 ANQGSEA. The CDR3 DNA is TGCAGCGTTGTGCCAGGACAGGACGGCTACACCTTC. Protein: CSVVPGQDGYTF.

The chain has TRBV29-1 and TRBJ1-3; D might be TRBD1 (5 bases). Germline lookup yields CDR1 SQVTM and CDR2 ANQGSEA. The CDR3 length is 14 residues. V gave up 6 bases and J gave up 0 bases, with 12 bases separating them. In nucleotides, the CDR3 is TGCAGCGTCCGACAGACGCTCTCTGGAAACACCATATATTTT. Its protein is CSVRQTLSGNTIYF.

The chain uses TRBV18 and TRBJ1-2, with 12 bases aligning to TRBD1. Germline V gene lookup returns CDR1 KGHSH and CDR2 LQKENI. CDR3 length: 19 amino acids. J lost 2 bases, V lost 3 bases, and 13 bases had no gene match. The CDR3 sequence is CASSPEAGTGGALNYGYTF. CDR3 nucleotides: TGTGCCAGCTCACCCGAAGCCGGGACAGGGGGCGCGTTGAACTATGGCTACACCTTC.

This clone appeared a few times. The rearrangement links TRBV27 to TRBJ1-4; 9 bases are shared with TRBD1. V shed 3 bases, J shed 13 bases, and the junction held 3 bases outside the gene matches. Per germline, CDR1 MNHEY and CDR2 SMNVEV (reference sequence). CDR3 length: 12 residues. As DNA, the CDR3 is TGTGCCAGCAGTTTCACAGGGGGCAGACTGTTTTTT. Translation: CASSFTGGRLFF. The full variable domain, rest sourced from reference TRBV27 and TRBJ1-4, is EAQVTQNPRYLITVTGKKLTVTCSQNMNHEYMSWYRQDPGLGLRQIYYSMNVEVTDKGDVPEGYKVSRKEKRNFPLILESPSPNQTSLYFCASSFTGGRLFFGSGTQLSVL.

The chain is built from TRBV21-1 and TRBJ2-1; TRBD2, as called in the table, went unchecked against the DNA. TRBV21-1 is recorded as a pseudogene. The CDR3 is 17 residues long. CDR3 sequence: CASSKRVRRGPPNEQFF. CDR3 sequence (DNA): TGTGCCAGCAGCAAACGAGTTAGGCGGGGGCCACCTAATGAGCAGTTCTTC.

This chain links TRBV23-1 with TRBJ2-3; 7 nucleotides match TRBD2. TRBV23-1 is flagged as an ORF with uncertain function. Losses at the gene ends were 2 bases for V and 7 bases for J; bases not matched to a gene: 30. The CDR3 totals 22 residues. CDR3 loop: CASSQITPTDRATSPTSNTQYF. The CDR3, as DNA: TGCGCCAGCAGTCAAATAACCCCAACCGATCGGGCGACTAGCCCCACTTCTAATACGCAGTATTTT.

V and J are TRBV7-9 and TRBJ1-1; 9 nucleotides align to TRBD1. There are 16 residues in the CDR3. In germline, CDR1 is SEHNR, CDR2 FQNEAQ (reference sequence). V trimming: 5 bases; J trimming: 0 bases; junction bases outside the gene matches: 7. The CDR3 DNA is TGTGCCAGCAGCCCAGTGACAGGGGGTCTGAACACTGAAGCTTTCTTT. Translating it yields CASSPVTGGLNTEAFF. Variable domain in full (rest from reference TRBV7-9 and TRBJ1-1): DTGVSQNPRHKITKRGQNVTFRCDPISEHNRLYWYRQTLGQGPEFLTYFQNEAQLEKSRLLSDRFSAERPKGSFSTLEIQRTEQGDSAMYLCASSPVTGGLNTEAFFGQGTRLTVV.

The chain combines TRBV6-6 with TRBJ2-7; 11 bases map to TRBD1. The V segment lost 6 bases and the J segment 2 bases; nucleotides outside the gene matches: 9. The germline V gene has CDR1 MNHNY and CDR2 SVGAGI (reference sequence). This CDR3 is 16 amino acids long. In nucleotides, the CDR3 is TGTGCCAGCAGCCCCATGGGACAGGGGGGCACCTACGAGCAGTACTTC. Translation: CASSPMGQGGTYEQYF.

This clone occurred once. The chain employs TRBV5-1 and TRBJ2-7; a possible D gene is TRBD1 (6 bases). This CDR3 contains 14 residues. V was trimmed by 0 bases and J by 3 bases, leaving 10 bases between them. Germline lookup yields CDR1 SGHRS and CDR2 YFSETQ. CDR3 nucleotide sequence: TGCGCCAGCAGCTTGGACGGCAGGGGCTACGAGCAGTACTTC. It specifies CASSLDGRGYEQYF.

Turning to this clone: One end of the junction is discordant with germline, which a read error may explain. The V call is TRBV5-1, the J call TRBJ2-5; D not certain. The CDR3 runs 14 residues. Germline V lookup: CDR1 SGHRS, CDR2 YFSETQ. In nucleotides, the CDR3 is TGCGCCAGCAGCTTACGACTCCACCAAAAGACCCAGTACTTC. This gives the protein CASSLRLHQKTQYF.

As concerns this clone: Other DNA sequences in the same sample also yield this CDR3. The V gene is TRBV19, the J gene TRBJ1-3; D is undetermined. CDR1 and CDR2 from the germline V gene are LNHDA and SQIVND (reference sequence). Deletions cut 5 bases from V and 2 bases from J, with 10 bases between. This CDR3 is 14 amino acids long. Here the CDR3 reads CASSHREPGNTIYF. As DNA, the CDR3 is TGTGCCAGTAGTCACCGGGAACCTGGAAACACCATATATTTT.

The chain carries TRBV6-1 and TRBJ2-1, with TRBD1 matching 11 bases. The CDR3 consists of 14 residues. The germline CDR1 and CDR2 sequences are MNHNS and SASEGT. After removal of 11 bases from V and 1 base from J, the junction contained 4 bases not matched to a gene. The CDR3 DNA follows: TGTGCCGCCAGGGACAGGGGGTCCTACAATGAGCAGTTCTTC. It specifies CAARDRGSYNEQFF.

The DNA of the CDR3 is TGTGCCAGCAGTGACGGGGGGGGCGGATACAATGAGCAGTTCTTC. Translating it yields CASSDGGGGYNEQFF. The genes are TRBV6-4 and TRBJ2-1, with D possibly TRBD2 on 7 matching bases. CDR1 and CDR2 (germline): MRHNA, SNTAGT. The CDR3 is 15 residues long. V was trimmed by 2 bases and J by 4 bases, leaving 12 bases between them.

The chain employs TRBV11-2 and TRBJ2-3, with D possibly being TRBD1 (7 bases). CDR1 is SGHAT and CDR2 is FQNNGV in the germline V gene. Deletions cut 2 bases from V and 6 bases from J, with 15 bases between. The CDR3 runs to 15 residues. This CDR3 is CASSLSGGRLDTQYF. DNA of the CDR3: TGTGCCAGCAGCTTATCAGGGGGGCGGTTGGATACGCAGTATTTT.

V is TRBV19 and J is TRBJ2-7; 7 bases fit TRBD1. Trimming at V came to 3 bases and at J to 6 bases, leaving 11 bases not matched to a gene. CDR3 length: 15 amino acids. The germline V gene has CDR1 LNHDA and CDR2 SQIVND (reference sequence). DNA for the CDR3: TGTGCCAGTAGTATCAGCCTTTCGACAGGGTCCGAGCAGTACGTC. Its translation is CASSISLSTGSEQYV.

The V and J genes are TRBV6-1 and TRBJ1-2, with 9 bases identical to TRBD1. The length of the CDR3 is 13 residues. CDR1 and CDR2 (germline): MNHNS, SASEGT. Trimming cost V 8 bases and J 5 bases; bases outside gene matches: 6. The CDR3 bases are TGTGCCAGCGACCGGGACAGGGATTATGGCTACACCTTC. This sequence encodes CASDRDRDYGYTF.

The chain recombines TRBV19 with TRBJ2-2, with 7 bases that match TRBD1. V dropped 7 bases and J dropped 3; count of bases not matched to a gene: 8. From germline, CDR1 is LNHDA and CDR2 SQIVND (reference sequence). There are 15 residues in the CDR3. For the CDR3, the DNA is TGTGCCAGTAATAATTTGGGACAGTACACCGGGGAGCTGTTTTTT. Amino acids: CASNNLGQYTGELFF.